This T cell receptor beta chain was captured by sequencing in a study of glioma-infiltrating T cells. General study points: Non-neoplastic patients had below-expected tissue-blood divergence, while all gliomas exceeded expectation. Only very few CDR3 sequences appeared in both tissue and blood.

TCR alpha and beta CDR3 regions were amplified from RNA using iRepertoire nested multiplex PCR. One-step reverse transcription and amplification started from approximately 100-400 ng of tissue mRNA or PBMC total RNA. TCRdb passed the multiplex PCR reads through MiXCR, listing each CDR3 protein once. The sample comprises some 100,000 distinct CDR3 sequences, 20% to 25% of which are singletons, and just under 35% rests with the top ten. As concerns this clonotype: As yet, its antigen is unknown. A much more abundant neighbour one base away suggests this may be a read error.

This CDR3 contains 12 residues. This chain connects TRBV12-3 or TRBV12-4 to TRBJ1-2; the D is unclear. The specimen was glioma tissue, nonneoplastic brain tissue, or PBMCs (not recorded which). The source is a human donor with low-grade glioma or glioblastoma, undergoing nonglioma brain surgery, or in good health (not recorded which). CDR3 sequence (DNA): TGTGTCAGCACCGAAGAGGGCTATGGCTACACCTTC. The encoded protein is CVSTEEGYGYTF.